This T cell receptor beta chain was recorded in a study of T cell responses to AZD1222 COVID-19 vaccine (dated by TCRdb to the early 2020s). At the level of the whole study: A total of 240 or so trial participants underwent TCR sequencing, of whom 207 had received two doses of AZD1222 and about 25 had received two doses of the MenACWY control vaccine. Enrollment into the trials was organized by age into subgroups of 18-55, 56-69 and 70-plus years, and those subgroups contained 148, 28 and 57 TCR-sequenced participants, respectively. What the authors observed across the whole study: Because no day 14 peak-response samples were available, the repertoires could be characterized only after the peak T cell response. In the small 56-69-year group, the increase in depth fell short of significance, most likely because of low power. Conclusions about previously exposed vaccinees are limited because only a handful of AZD1222 recipients were SARS-CoV-2 seropositive at baseline. Spike-specific TCR breadth and depth rose significantly after two AZD1222 doses compared with day 0 and with MenACWY recipients. Reportedly, close to half of the unique spike-specific TCRs recognized epitopes lying outside the regions that are mutated in the B.1.351 and B.1.1.7 variants. The vaccine-associated CD4 TCRs covered the entire spike protein, and the dominant responses fell in regions 160-218 and 743-854. Participants were mostly white British, with more females than males. The authors suggested clonal diversity may have been underestimated.

The CDR3 regions of human TCRbeta chains were analyzed by immunosequencing. In the original analysis: Repertoire TCRs were checked for matches against a reference library of SARS-CoV-2-specific TCRs that had been generated using the MIRA antigen-specificity platform. Breadth was defined as the fraction of unique TCRs that were SARS-CoV-2-associated. Depth was defined as the fraction of total T cells that were SARS-CoV-2-associated. Using the MIRA data, each spike-specific TCR was assigned both to the spike region to which the TCR was reactive and to a CD4 or CD8 class. Log10-transformed breadth and depth values were compared by one-way ANOVA with Sidak's multiple comparisons tests. The clones in this table, taken by TCRdb from immuneACCESS, are in-frame only. Not every clone is retained; where verified, under half of the shortfall comes from an unresolved V gene, and the cause of the rest is unknown. V, J and clone size derive from that table, while D and trimming were established from the DNA sequence. This sample is represented by roughly 150,000 clones; roughly 87% of them were singletons. In total, the top ten clones hold roughly 1.1% of the sample.

As to this clone: Its antigen target is currently unknown. Within one base of it there is no much larger clone, and no base qualities were kept.

In the paper's terms, the time point label means: about 28 days (+/-7) after the second vaccine dose. AZD1222 recipients with second doses at about 4 weeks or about 12 weeks were pooled, because spike-specific TCR depth and breadth did not differ between schedules. Samples from vaccinated people were obtained from the UK trials COV001 and COV002, which included a single-blind randomized controlled phase 2/3 trial of AZD1222 (ChAdOx1 nCoV-19) in healthy adults. For TCRbeta chain sequencing, PBMC samples were collected from trial participants at day 0 and at day 28 after the second dose. CDR1 and CDR2, looked up from the germline V gene, are SGHDN and FVKESK. The cysteine opens and the phenylalanine closes a CDR3 of 17 amino acids. Only CDR3 DNA is held: 51 bases, read in frame from base 1. The germline ends are 18 bases apart after V is trimmed by 0 bases and J by 5 bases.

The chain employs TRBV14 and TRBJ2-3, with the D gene tentatively TRBD1 or TRBD2, based on 6 matching bases in each. The sequence was collected from an adult who received the AZD1222 COVID-19 vaccine. The sequencing here drew on peripheral blood, taken 28 days after the second AZD1222 dose. The DNA sequence is given as TGTGCCAGCAGCCAAGATCTGTCCGGGGGCATTGGAGATACGCAGTATTTT. Its product reads: CASSQDLSGGIGDTQYF.